These 3 T cell receptor beta chains were sequenced from one sample in a study of blood T cell repertoires in COVID-19. TCRdb's table, derived via immunoSEQ multiplex PCR, lists solely in-frame clones and lacks some. The table shows over 120,000 clones, with over 65% occurring only once. Sample: peripheral blood. The receptors here all came from a human donor in a cohort sampled during active COVID-19.

This clone has a single count. The chain recombines TRBV5-8 with TRBJ1-5, with TRBD1 matching 9 bases. This CDR3 contains 16 residues. The ends lost 3 bases at V and 9 bases at J; junction bases unmatched: 13. Germline CDR1 reads SGHTS; CDR2 reads YDEGEE. CDR3 DNA sequence: TGTGCCAGCAGCTCGGGGCCGGGACAGGGAGATTGGCCCCAGCATTTT. As protein: CASSSGPGQGDWPQHF.

This chain joins TRBV11-3 and TRBJ2-5, with D possibly TRBD2 on 5 matching bases. V was shortened by 1 base and J by 1 base, with 7 bases between the two germline ends. From germline, CDR1 is SGHNT and CDR2 YENEEA. CDR3 length equals 14 residues. The CDR3 nucleotides are TGTGCCAGCAGCTTAGGGACTGTCCAAGAGACCCAGTACTTC. This sequence encodes CASSLGTVQETQYF.

This clone was counted a few times. This chain links TRBV4-2 with TRBJ2-2; 7 bases map to TRBD1. Germline V gives CDR1 LGHNA, CDR2 YNFKEQ. The CDR3 is made up of 16 amino acids. With 3 bases clipped from V and 0 bases from J, the junction kept 4 bases outside the gene matches. This chain's CDR3 is CASSHPGQSNTGELFF. DNA of the CDR3: TGTGCCAGCAGCCACCCGGGACAGTCGAACACCGGGGAGCTGTTTTTT.